This TCR beta chain was identified in a study of T cell changes during pregnancy in multiple sclerosis. Per germline, CDR1 SGHDT and CDR2 YYEEEE. V lost 1 base, J lost 5 bases, and 15 bases lay in between. CDR3 length: 15 amino acids. Repertoires were generated with immunoSEQ multiplex PCR, while TCRdb's copy carries only in-frame clones and drops some. The data hold some 94,000 clones, with approximately 92% observed a single time. The J gene is TRBJ2-5, the V gene TRBV5-6, with TRBD1 as a possible D gene (5 bases). The sequence derives from a female donor with multiple sclerosis, enrolled in a pregnancy study. Here the sequenced sample was peripheral blood, taken in the first trimester of pregnancy. CDR3 DNA: TGTGCCAGCAGCTTGAGGGGCCCGTCTGGCGAGACCCAGTACTTC. Translating it yields CASSLRGPSGETQYF.